The clone carrying this TCR beta chain has only one observation. Sequencing used immunoSEQ multiplex PCR; TCRdb keeps in-frame clones, though not all of them. The repertoire includes 50,000 to 65,000 clones, approximately 85% of them detected once, and less than 20% sits in the top ten. Germline CDR1 reads SGHDT; CDR2 reads YYEEEE. The length of the CDR3 is 13 residues. Trimming removed 2 bases at V and 3 bases at J, with 8 bases between. The sample originates from a study of blood T cell repertoires in COVID-19. Study-level background: Whether acute or convalescent, the COVID-19 samples came from the United States, Italy and Spain.

The clonotype originates from a human donor in a cohort sampled during active COVID-19. The V gene is TRBV5-6, the J gene TRBJ1-1, with D possibly matching TRBD1 (5 bases). Sequencing was performed on peripheral blood. This CDR3 reads CASSLRQHTEAFF. The CDR3 DNA reads TGTGCCAGCAGCTTACGACAGCACACTGAAGCTTTCTTT.